The text below deals with one T cell receptor (beta chain). Its antigen is unidentified. An end of the junction differs from the germline gene, which may be a read error. This CDR3 comprises 16 residues. From germline, CDR1 is SNHLY and CDR2 FYNNEI. Each diagnosis drew on symptoms, thyroxine, TRAb, thyroid ultrasound and orbital computed tomography findings. The sample comes from a study of T cells in Graves' hyperthyroidism and ophthalmopathy. Whole-study findings and limits: Ophthalmopathy prediction by the model preceded onset by a median approximately six months. Most thyroid clonotypes with frequency above 0.001 were detected in blood.

Authors of the study amplified TCR beta CDR3 regions from RNA transcripts. In the first-round RT-PCR of the TCR CDR3, the HTBI primer set was used. In TCRdb, the multiplex PCR reads were re-called with MiXCR into one record per CDR3 protein. The top ten hold under 20% of the sample, which has roughly 500,000 distinct CDR3 sequences, about half seen once. The chain carries TRBV2 and TRBJ1-1; D is uncertain. The sequenced sample consisted of peripheral blood or thyroid tissue (not recorded which). The receptor's source is an adult woman with Graves' disease, either hyperthyroidism or ophthalmopathy (not recorded which). Here the CDR3 reads CASSGRAGRLNAEAFF. CDR3 DNA sequence: TGTGCCAGCAGTGGAAGGGCAGGCAGACTGAACGCTGAAGCTTTCTTT.